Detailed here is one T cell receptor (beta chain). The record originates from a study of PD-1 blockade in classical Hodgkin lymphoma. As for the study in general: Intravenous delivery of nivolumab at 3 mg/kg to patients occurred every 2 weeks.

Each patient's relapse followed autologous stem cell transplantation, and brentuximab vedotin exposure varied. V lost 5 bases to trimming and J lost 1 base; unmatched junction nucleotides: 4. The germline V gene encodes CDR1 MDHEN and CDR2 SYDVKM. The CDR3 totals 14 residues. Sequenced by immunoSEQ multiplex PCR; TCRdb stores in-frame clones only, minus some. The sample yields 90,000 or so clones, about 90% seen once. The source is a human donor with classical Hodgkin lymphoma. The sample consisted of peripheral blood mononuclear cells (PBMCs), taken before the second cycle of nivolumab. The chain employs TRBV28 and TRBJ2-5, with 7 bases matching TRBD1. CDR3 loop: CASSRTGTQETQYF. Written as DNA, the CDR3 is TGTGCCAGCAGTCGGACAGGTACCCAAGAGACCCAGTACTTC. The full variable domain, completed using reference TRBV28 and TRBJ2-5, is DVKVTQSSRYLVKRTGEKVFLECVQDMDHENMFWYRQDPGLGLRLIYFSYDVKMKEKGDIPEGYSVSREKKERFSLILESASTNQTSMYLCASSRTGTQETQYFGPGTRLLVL.